Below, 20 T cell receptor beta chains from the same sample are listed, as sequenced in a study of shared clonotypes between healthy human individuals. Profiling relied on immunoSEQ multiplex PCR, and the TCRdb table lists in-frame clones only, not all of them. The sample shows fewer than 2.5 million clones, over 85% of them seen only once. Sequenced: naive CD4+ T cells from PBMCs. Stated subset: CD45RA+ positively selected. The receptors stem from a man aged 18-30 years in good health. Some clones in this sample may be carry-over from other donors' samples.

Note on this clone: Other DNA sequences within the sample encode an identical CDR3. The chain is built from TRBV18 and TRBJ2-7; D ambiguous. The CDR3 extends over 11 amino acids. In germline, CDR1 is KGHSH, CDR2 LQKENI. Trimming stripped 4 bases from V and 5 bases from J, with 6 bases between. As DNA, the CDR3 is TGTGCCAGCTCACTCCGTGACGAGCAGTACTTC. As protein: CASSLRDEQYF.

The J gene is TRBJ1-2, the V gene TRBV7-3; no firm D call. Trimming removed 5 bases from V and 2 bases from J, with 15 bases in between. The CDR3 runs to 15 residues. Germline V CDR1 and CDR2: SGHTA, FQGTGA. This chain's CDR3 is CASSQTPRVNYGYTF. The CDR3 DNA sequence: TGTGCCAGCAGCCAGACGCCTAGAGTCAACTATGGCTACACCTTC.

The chain uses TRBV21-1 and TRBJ2-1; TRBD2 reflects the table's D call only, with no check against the DNA. TRBV21-1 has pseudogene status. This CDR3 has 18 amino acids. This CDR3 is CASSKAVASGHPYNEQFF. The CDR3 DNA sequence: TGTGCCAGCAGCAAAGCCGTGGCTAGCGGGCATCCCTACAATGAGCAGTTCTTC.

The chain is built from TRBV11-2 and TRBJ2-7; D call uncertain. V lost 0 bases to trimming and J lost 5 bases, with 11 bases between them. This CDR3 spans 14 amino acids. The germline CDR1 and CDR2 sequences are SGHAT and FQNNGV. CDR3 loop: CASSLDWGSNEQYF. In DNA form, the CDR3 reads TGTGCCAGCAGCTTAGATTGGGGATCAAACGAGCAGTACTTC.

The chain recombines TRBV19 with TRBJ1-2; D is possibly TRBD1 (6 bases). The V gene's germline CDR1 is LNHDA and CDR2 SQIVND (reference sequence). V was pared by 7 bases and J by 3 bases, with 15 bases between. This CDR3 is 14 amino acids long. CDR3 residues: CASTVRGVDYGYTF. CDR3 coding DNA: TGTGCCAGTACCGTTAGGGGGGTTGACTATGGCTACACCTTC.

This chain joins TRBV7-9 and TRBJ2-5; 15 bases line up with TRBD2. CDR1 and CDR2 from the germline V gene are SEHNR and FQNEAQ (reference sequence). V was pared by 5 bases and J by 5 bases, with 9 bases of the junction left unmatched. CDR3 length: 17 residues. The CDR3 is CASSPGLAGGPRETQYF. For the CDR3, the DNA is TGTGCCAGCAGCCCTGGACTAGCGGGAGGGCCACGTGAGACCCAGTACTTC.

This rearrangement joins TRBV5-1 to TRBJ2-6; 9 nucleotides line up with TRBD2. This CDR3 comprises 18 residues. Germline V gives CDR1 SGHRS, CDR2 YFSETQ. The V and J ends lost 4 bases and 2 bases, in that order; junction bases with no gene match: 10. The CDR3, as DNA: TGCGCCAGCAGCATTTATAGCGGGAGTTCGGCTGGGGCCAACGTCCTGACTTTC. This gives the protein CASSIYSGSSAGANVLTF.

The chain joins TRBV4-3 to TRBJ2-5, with 9 nucleotides matching TRBD2. Trimming removed 0 bases from V and 5 bases from J; junction bases left unmatched: 13. Germline CDR1 reads LGHNA; CDR2 reads YSLEER. This CDR3 is 18 amino acids long. CDR3 DNA: TGCGCCAGCAGCCAAGAATTATGGTCTAGCGGGACGGTGGAGACCCAGTACTTC. This sequence encodes CASSQELWSSGTVETQYF.

The chain has TRBV9 and TRBJ2-7; D uncertain. V was clipped by 4 bases and J by 0 bases, with 14 bases between them. The germline CDR1 and CDR2 sequences are SGDLS and YYNGEE. The length of the CDR3 is 15 residues. CDR3 sequence (DNA): TGTGCCAGCAGCCCAAATATAAGGAGCTCCTACGAGCAGTACTTC. As protein: CASSPNIRSSYEQYF. Complete variable domain (other parts from reference TRBV9 and TRBJ2-7): DSGVTQTPKHLITATGQRVTLRCSPRSGDLSVYWYQQSLDQGLQFLIQYYNGEERAKGNILERFSAQQFPDLHSELNLSSLELGDSALYFCASSPNIRSSYEQYFGPGTRLTVT.

This chain connects TRBV7-9 to TRBJ2-2; tentative D call: TRBD2 (6 bases). Germline values: CDR1 SEHNR, CDR2 FQNEAQ (reference sequence). This CDR3 region has 17 residues. The ends were cut back, 6 bases at V and 5 bases at J, with 22 bases in the middle. The CDR3 here is CASSHTRGILGTGELFF. CDR3 DNA: TGTGCCAGCAGTCACACCCGCGGGATCCTCGGGACCGGGGAGCTGTTTTTT.

DNA of the CDR3: TGTGCCAGCAGCTTAGGACAGCTATCAGATACGCAGTATTTT. Amino acid sequence: CASSLGQLSDTQYF. This sequence joins TRBV7-9 and TRBJ2-3, with TRBD1 as a possible D gene (5 bases). CDR1 is SEHNR, CDR2 FQNEAQ, per germline (reference sequence). Trimming took off 1 base at V and 4 bases at J, with 9 bases between the two ends. This CDR3 spans 14 amino acids.

The chain recombines TRBV18 with TRBJ2-1; possibly TRBD1 for D (6 bases). V lost 6 bases, J lost 10 bases, and 19 bases lay in between. This CDR3 has 14 residues. CDR1 and CDR2 from the germline V gene are KGHSH and LQKENI. The CDR3 region has the DNA TGTGCCAGCTCGGCTCAAAGTGGGGGCGGGGAGCAGTTCTTC. It translates to CASSAQSGGGEQFF.

The rearrangement joins TRBV19 to TRBJ2-3; D tentatively fits TRBD1 or TRBD2 (5 bases each). The CDR3 sequence is 14 residues long. V shed 1 base and J shed 1 base, with 6 bases lying between them. The V gene's germline CDR1 is LNHDA and CDR2 SQIVND (reference sequence). In DNA form, the CDR3 reads TGTGCCAGTAGTATAGCGGGACGCACAGATACGCAGTATTTT. Amino acid sequence: CASSIAGRTDTQYF.

As concerns this clone: Other nucleotide sequences from this sample produce the same CDR3. This chain links TRBV30 with TRBJ1-1; 7 bases line up with TRBD1. The CDR3 consists of 13 residues. Germline V CDR1 and CDR2: GTSNPN, SVGIG (reference sequence). J was trimmed by 1 base and V by 1 base; bases with no gene match: 0. The CDR3 coding sequence is TGTGCCTGGAGTGGGACAGGGAACACTGAAGCTTTCTTT. As protein: CAWSGTGNTEAFF.

J is TRBJ2-6 and V is TRBV4-1; D uncertain. The germline gives CDR1 MGHRA, CDR2 YSYEKL. V dropped 5 bases and J dropped 0 bases, with 8 bases sitting between them. The CDR3 is made up of 15 amino acids. CDR3 residues: CASSYGLSGANVLTF. CDR3 sequence (DNA): TGCGCCAGCAGCTATGGGCTCTCTGGGGCCAACGTCCTGACTTTC.

This clone was observed a handful of times. The V and J genes are TRBV28 and TRBJ2-1; 9 bases line up with TRBD2. The germline CDR1 and CDR2 sequences are MDHEN and SYDVKM. V gave up 6 bases and J gave up 5 bases; unmatched junction bases: 8. The CDR3 is made up of 15 amino acids. The DNA of the CDR3 is TGTGCCAGCAGGGGTCTAGCGGGATCCAACAATGAGCAGTTCTTC. Encoded protein: CASRGLAGSNNEQFF.

In this sample, this clone turned up a few times. This same CDR3 is encoded by further DNA sequences in the sample. The V gene is TRBV9, the J gene TRBJ1-5; D remains unclear. Trimming took off 2 bases at V and 2 bases at J, with 5 bases between the two ends. This CDR3 is 13 amino acids long. Germline CDR1 is SGDLS and CDR2 is YYNGEE. CDR3 loop: CASSVDGNQPQHF. The CDR3 DNA sequence: TGTGCCAGCAGCGTCGATGGCAATCAGCCCCAGCATTTT.

V and J are TRBV15 and TRBJ2-7; no clear D gene. The CDR3 runs to 13 residues. Trimming left V 2 bases short and J 7 bases short, with 12 bases between. Germline CDR1 is LNHNV and CDR2 is YYDKDF (reference sequence). As DNA, the CDR3 is TGTGCCACCAGCAGACCCCCGCTGCGGGAGCAGTACTTC. Amino acids: CATSRPPLREQYF. Full variable domain (remainder filled in from reference TRBV15 and TRBJ2-7): DAMVIQNPRYQVTQFGKPVTLSCSQTLNHNVMYWYQQKSSQAPKLLFHYYDKDFNNEADTPDNFQSRRPNTSFCFLDIRSPGLGDTAMYLCATSRPPLREQYFGPGTRLTVT.

The chain combines TRBV5-4 with TRBJ2-2, with a weak D call TRBD2 (5 bases). Germline CDR1 SGHNT, CDR2 YYREEE (reference sequence). The V and J ends lost 4 bases and 6 bases respectively, with 19 bases between them. CDR3 length: 16 residues. CDR3 residues: CASSPRVGVRAGELFF. The CDR3 DNA reads TGTGCCAGCAGCCCTAGGGTGGGAGTTAGGGCCGGGGAGCTGTTTTTT.

V is TRBV11-1 and J is TRBJ2-1, with 9 bases fitting TRBD2. This CDR3 spans 18 amino acids. V shed 5 bases and J 3 bases; nucleotides not matched to a gene: 14. Germline-derived CDR1 and CDR2 are SGHAT and FQDESV (reference sequence). CDR3 loop: CASSPSMGAGGNYNEQFF. The DNA of the CDR3 is TGTGCCAGCAGCCCGTCCATGGGAGCGGGAGGCAACTACAATGAGCAGTTCTTC.